This paragraph reports one T cell receptor (beta chain). The data derive from a study of T cell changes during pregnancy in multiple sclerosis. Clones were read by immunoSEQ multiplex PCR, and TCRdb kept only the in-frame ones, dropping some. The sample includes tens of thousands of clones, about 90% seen only once; the top ten take 4.5%. Losses at the gene ends were 6 bases for V and 9 bases for J; bases not matched to a gene: 9. This CDR3 contains 14 residues. Germline CDR1 and CDR2: MNHNY and SVGAGI (reference sequence). The clonotype was recovered from a female donor with multiple sclerosis, enrolled in a pregnancy study. This sequence joins TRBV6-6 and TRBJ2-4, with 9 bases matching TRBD2. This material consisted of CD8+ T cells from peripheral blood mononuclear cells, taken after pregnancy. The CDR3 is CASSPRGGPCIQYF. CDR3 nucleotide sequence: TGTGCCAGCAGCCCGCGGGGGGGCCCTTGCATTCAGTACTTC.